This entry lists 10 T cell receptor beta chains sequenced from one sample in a study of glioma-infiltrating T cells. The iRepertoire nested amplicon-rescue multiplex PCR amplified TCR alpha and beta CDR3s from RNA. TCRdb ran MiXCR on the multiplex PCR reads and lists one entry per CDR3 protein. The table has fewer than 250,000 distinct CDR3 sequences, more than 25% seen once; the top ten hold roughly a fifth. The source material was glioma tissue, nonneoplastic brain tissue, or PBMCs (not recorded which). All receptors derive from a human donor with low-grade glioma or glioblastoma, undergoing nonglioma brain surgery, or in good health (not recorded which).

This clonotype was recorded at least ten times. The chain's CDR3 is CSAPTPFLSLQLFSYNEQFF. CDR3 DNA sequence: TGCAGTGCGCCAACCCCGTTTCTCTCGCTCCAACTCTTCTCCTACAATGAGCAGTTCTTC. The V call is TRBV20-1, the J call TRBJ2-1; D gene ambiguous. Germline V gene data show CDR1 as DFQATT and CDR2 as SNEGSKA (reference sequence). The CDR3 sequence is 20 residues long. V was shortened by 6 bases and J by 0 bases, with 30 bases between the two germline ends.

This clonotype was seen repeatedly, ten times or more. The chain recombines TRBV15 with TRBJ2-5; tentatively, D is TRBD1 (6 bases). CDR1 is LNHNV, CDR2 YYDKDF, per germline (reference sequence). The CDR3 is 14 amino acids. V lost 1 base to trimming and J lost 5 bases, with 11 bases between them. This CDR3 is CATSRGGRTETQYF. CDR3 nucleotide sequence: TGTGCCACCAGCAGAGGGGGGCGGACCGAGACCCAGTACTTC. Full variable domain (outside the CDR3, taken from reference TRBV15 and TRBJ2-5): DAMVIQNPRYQVTQFGKPVTLSCSQTLNHNVMYWYQQKSSQAPKLLFHYYDKDFNNEADTPDNFQSRRPNTSFCFLDIRSPGLGDTAMYLCATSRGGRTETQYFGPGTRLLVL.

This clonotype was counted ten times or more. The V and J genes are TRBV6-2 or TRBV6-3 and TRBJ2-1, with D uncertain. V lost 6 bases and J 2 bases, leaving 8 bases between the germline ends. This CDR3 contains 13 residues. Germline V lookup: CDR1 MNHEY, CDR2 SVGEGT. The CDR3 coding sequence is TGTGCCAGCAGGGTAGATACCTACAATGAGCAGTTCTTC. This encodes CASRVDTYNEQFF.

The chain employs TRBV4-2 and TRBJ2-7; TRBD2 matches at 9 bases. CDR3 length equals 18 residues. The trim removed 0 bases at V and 7 bases at J, leaving 16 bases unmatched. Germline V CDR1 and CDR2: LGHNA, YNFKEQ. Here the CDR3 DNA reads TGTGCCAGCAGCCAAGATGGGATTATGCTAGCGGGGACGAATGAGCAGTACTTC. It yields the protein CASSQDGIMLAGTNEQYF.

This clonotype was counted at least ten times. The V and J genes are TRBV7-8 and TRBJ1-1; no definite D call. The CDR3 totals 13 residues. Trimming took 5 bases from V and 5 from J, leaving 12 bases between them. Germline loops: CDR1 SGHVS, CDR2 FQNEAQ. For the CDR3, the DNA is TGTGCCAGCAGCCGGACCGAGCGAACTGAAGCTTTCTTT. Translation: CASSRTERTEAFF.

The chain recombines TRBV9 with TRBJ2-1; D is undetermined. The V gene lost 0 bases and the J gene lost 5 bases, with 3 bases spanning the gap. This CDR3 region has 12 residues. The germline V gene has CDR1 SGDLS and CDR2 YYNGEE. The CDR3: CASSVDDNEQFF. CDR3 sequence (DNA): TGTGCCAGCAGCGTAGACGACAATGAGCAGTTCTTC.

The table lists this clonotype with a count of one. The germline gene is not matched at one end of the junction; a read error may be the cause. This chain uses TRBV29-1 with TRBJ2-1, with TRBD2 identical over 7 bases. The CDR3 sequence is 15 residues long. Germline V lookup: CDR1 SQVTM, CDR2 ANQGSEA. As DNA, the CDR3 is TGCAGCGTTGAAGCCGGGACTACCCCGTTAGGTGAGCAGCTCTTC. Its translation: CSVEAGTTPLGEQLF.

This clonotype has a count of ten or more. This sequence joins TRBV6-1 and TRBJ2-3, with 14 nucleotides matching TRBD2. Per the germline V gene, CDR1 is MNHNS and CDR2 is SASEGT. The CDR3 covers 15 residues. V trimming: 4 bases; J trimming: 8 bases; junction bases outside the gene matches: 5. DNA of the CDR3: TGTGCCAGCAGTGCGGGACTAGCGGGAGTAGCTACGCAGTATTTT. Amino acids: CASSAGLAGVATQYF.

The table lists this clonotype with a few counts. This chain connects TRBV4-3 to TRBJ2-7; either TRBD1 or TRBD2 may supply D (6 bases each). The CDR3 contains 15 residues. Germline V lookup: CDR1 LGHNA, CDR2 YSLEER. The germline V and J ends were trimmed by 4 bases and 4 bases, with 17 bases remaining between them. The CDR3 here is CASSPSWGRDYEQYF. The CDR3 DNA follows: TGCGCCAGCAGCCCCTCGTGGGGGCGGGATTACGAGCAGTACTTC.

This clonotype was seen many times. V is TRBV7-9 and J is TRBJ2-1, with D possibly matching TRBD2 (5 bases). Germline V lookup: CDR1 SEHNR, CDR2 FQNEAQ (reference sequence). Trimming removed 6 bases from V and 10 bases from J, with 10 bases in between. CDR3 length: 11 residues. CDR3 residues: CASRSGPEQFF. Written as DNA, the CDR3 is TGTGCCAGCAGGAGCGGTCCCGAGCAGTTCTTC.